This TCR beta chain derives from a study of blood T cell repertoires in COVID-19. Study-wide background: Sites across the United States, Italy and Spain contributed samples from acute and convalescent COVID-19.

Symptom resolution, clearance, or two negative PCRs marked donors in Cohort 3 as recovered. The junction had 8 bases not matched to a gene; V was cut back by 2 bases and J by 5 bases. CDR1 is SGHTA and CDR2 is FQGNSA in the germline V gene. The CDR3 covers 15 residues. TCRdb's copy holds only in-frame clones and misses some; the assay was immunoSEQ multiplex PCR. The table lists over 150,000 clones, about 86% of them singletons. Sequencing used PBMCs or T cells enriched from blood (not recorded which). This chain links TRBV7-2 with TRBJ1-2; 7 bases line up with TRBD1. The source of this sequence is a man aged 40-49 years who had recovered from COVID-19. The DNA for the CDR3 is TGTGCCAGCAGCTTAAGTCGGGACAGTCTATATGGCTACACCTTC. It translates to CASSLSRDSLYGYTF.